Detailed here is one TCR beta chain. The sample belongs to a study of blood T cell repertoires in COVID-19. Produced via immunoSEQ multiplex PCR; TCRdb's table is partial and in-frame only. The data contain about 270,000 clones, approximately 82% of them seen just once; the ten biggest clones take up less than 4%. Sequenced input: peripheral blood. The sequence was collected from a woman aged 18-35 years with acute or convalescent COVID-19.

The CDR3 DNA is TGTGCCAGCAGCTTAGCCGGACTAGCGGGAGCTGGCCTCGAGCAGTACTTC. Translating it yields CASSLAGLAGAGLEQYF. This chain links TRBV7-9 with TRBJ2-7, with 13 positions matching TRBD2. The V gene end was trimmed by 0 bases and the J gene end by 6 bases; junction bases not matched to a gene: 8. This CDR3 is 17 amino acids long. Germline CDR1 is SEHNR and CDR2 is FQNEAQ (reference sequence).